This T cell receptor (beta chain) was profiled in a study of T-cell memory formation after mild COVID-19. Study conclusions and caveats: Day 15 to 85 contractors were CD4/CD8 balanced; later expanders leaned CD4+. For contracting clones, CD4+ ones sat mainly in CM and EM, CD8+ in EMRA. Cross-reactive memory appears to have joined, as suggested by some responding clones showing up in pre-infection memory.

This clonotype was seen at least ten times. Its antigen is as yet unknown. Germline and junction disagree at one end, which may indicate a read error. The CDR3 is made up of 14 amino acids. Germline V gene lookup returns CDR1 SGHTA and CDR2 FQGNSA. From 5'RACE with constant-segment primers came TCR alpha and TCR beta cDNA libraries that carried sample barcodes and UMIs. TCRdb reprocessed the 5' RACE reads with MiXCR, giving one entry per CDR3 protein. Here the sample spans around 250,000 distinct CDR3 sequences, 7.5% to 10% being singletons. V usage is TRBV7-2 and J usage is TRBJ1-2; perhaps TRBD1 as D (5 bases). Input material: PBMCs or a T cell subset sorted from them (not recorded which). The receptor comes from a young man who had mild COVID-19 (a few samples of this study predate the infection). Cell type and time point are not known. The CDR3 region has the DNA TGTGCCAGCAACTTAAGTGGGACCAACTATGGCTACACCTTC. Encoded protein: CASNLSGTNYGYTF.